The rows below give T cell receptor beta chains drawn from one sample of a study of cytomegalovirus exposure and HLA in healthy donors. Sequenced by immunoSEQ multiplex PCR; TCRdb stores in-frame clones only, minus some. The table has 150,000 to 200,000 clones, 81% seen once. The specimen sequenced was PBMCs. These receptor sequences come from a man aged 18 to 30 in good health and CMV-seronegative. CDR3s include the opening cysteine and the closing phenylalanine or tryptophan. The D gene is left open where the match is weak. Expanded clones are given a class, and other clones once, few, many or no size at all.

TRBJ1-4 TRBD1 - TRBV2 CASSRDRGGEKLFF TGTGCCAGCAGCCGGGACAGGGGGGGAGAAAAACTGTTTTTT
TRBJ1-6 - - TRBV4-3 CASSQEPGRGFPLHF TGCGCCAGCAGCCAAGAGCCGGGTCGGGGGTTCCCCCTCCACTTT
TRBJ1-5 - - TRBV6-5 CASSRGAGGNQPQHF TGTGCCAGCAGTAGGGGGGCGGGAGGCAATCAGCCCCAGCATTTT
TRBJ1-2 - - TRBV27 CASSLQGQDGYTF TGTGCCAGCAGTTTACAGGGGCAGGATGGCTACACCTTC
TRBJ1-5 - - TRBV4-2 CASSQGGGVNQPQHF TGTGCCAGCAGCCAAGGGGGGGGCGTCAATCAGCCCCAGCATTTT
TRBJ2-1 TRBD2 - TRBV12-5 CASGLVMGGGYNEQFF TGTGCTAGTGGTTTGGTTATGGGGGGGGGCTACAATGAGCAGTTCTTC
TRBJ1-1 TRBD1 - TRBV19 CASKSGGPEAFF TGTGCCAGTAAATCAGGGGGTCCTGAAGCTTTCTTT
TRBJ2-1 TRBD2 few TRBV28 CASATRLARWDNEQFF TGTGCCAGCGCAACCAGACTAGCGAGGTGGGACAATGAGCAGTTCTTC
TRBJ2-7 - few TRBV4-1 CASSQDFPGLSSYEQYF TGCGCCAGCAGCCAAGATTTTCCAGGGTTAAGCTCCTACGAGCAGTACTTC
TRBJ2-7 TRBD1 - TRBV6-6 CASRQPGQGVEQYF TGTGCCAGCAGGCAACCGGGACAGGGGGTCGAGCAGTACTTC
TRBJ2-2 TRBD2 - TRBV10-2 CASRKGAGDPSFANTGELFF TGCGCCAGCAGGAAGGGAGCGGGGGACCCATCGTTCGCGAACACCGGGGAGCTGTTTTTT
TRBJ2-2 - few TRBV28 CASSFLLGGLADTGELFF TGTGCCAGCAGTTTCCTCCTGGGGGGGCTAGCGGACACCGGGGAGCTGTTTTTT
TRBJ2-5 TRBD1 - TRBV4-3 CASSQTQGVGETQYF TGCGCCAGCAGCCAAACACAGGGGGTTGGGGAGACCCAGTACTTC
TRBJ1-2 - - TRBV9 CASSGGGGSGYTF TGTGCCAGCAGCGGTGGGGGAGGGTCCGGCTACACCTTC
TRBJ2-5 TRBD2 - TRBV6-7 CARRTSGIETQYF TGTGCCAGGAGGACTAGCGGGATAGAGACCCAGTACTTC